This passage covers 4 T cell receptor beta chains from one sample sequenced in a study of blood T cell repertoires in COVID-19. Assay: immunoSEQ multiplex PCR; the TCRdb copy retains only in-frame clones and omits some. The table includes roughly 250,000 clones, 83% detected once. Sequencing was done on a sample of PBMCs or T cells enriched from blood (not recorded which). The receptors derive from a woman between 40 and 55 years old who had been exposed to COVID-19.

The DNA of the CDR3 is TGCGCCAGCAGCCAAGATCCGGGCAGGGAAAATGGCTACACCTTC. It translates to CASSQDPGRENGYTF. V usage is TRBV4-3 and J usage is TRBJ1-2; TRBD1 is a possible D gene (5 bases). Per the germline V gene, CDR1 is LGHNA and CDR2 is YSLEER. V shed 0 bases and J shed 6 bases, with 14 bases lying between them. The CDR3 loop spans 15 amino acids.

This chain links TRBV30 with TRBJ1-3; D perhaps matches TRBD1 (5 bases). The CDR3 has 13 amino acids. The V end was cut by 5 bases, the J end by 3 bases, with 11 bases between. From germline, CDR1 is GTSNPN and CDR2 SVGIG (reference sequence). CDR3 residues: CAWGGDNGNTIYF. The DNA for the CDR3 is TGTGCCTGGGGGGGTGACAATGGAAACACCATATATTTT.

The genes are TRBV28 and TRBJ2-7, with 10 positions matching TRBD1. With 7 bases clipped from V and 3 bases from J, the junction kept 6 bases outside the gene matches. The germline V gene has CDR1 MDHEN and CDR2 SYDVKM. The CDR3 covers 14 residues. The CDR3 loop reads CASTPGTGVYEQYF. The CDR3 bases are TGTGCCAGCACGCCCGGGACAGGGGTCTACGAGCAGTACTTC.

CDR3 sequence reads: CASRPGQGDNEQFF. DNA for the CDR3: TGTGCCAGCAGACCGGGACAGGGGGACAATGAGCAGTTCTTC. J is TRBJ2-1 and V is TRBV2; 11 bases agree with TRBD1. This CDR3 contains 14 residues. After removal of 6 bases from V and 5 bases from J, the junction contained 3 bases not matched to a gene. Germline V gene lookup returns CDR1 SNHLY and CDR2 FYNNEI.